This record covers a single T cell receptor beta chain. Its antigen remains unknown. This sample is part of a study of T cells in Graves' hyperthyroidism and ophthalmopathy. Study results and limitations: Most clonotypes expanded in the thyroid (above 0.001) were also present in blood.

Trimming pared 6 bases from V and 3 bases from J, leaving 14 bases between. CDR1 is KGHSH and CDR2 is LQKENI in the germline V gene. The CDR3 has 14 amino acids. Researchers took RNA transcripts and amplified the TCR beta CDR3 regions from them. Using the HTBI primer set, a first-round RT-PCR was run on the TCR CDR3. TCRdb re-derived calls from the multiplex PCR reads in MiXCR, one entry per CDR3 protein. The table records around 340,000 distinct CDR3 sequences, approximately 17% of them present only once. Patients aged 18 to 65 had newly diagnosed hyperthyroidism of under 2 months' duration. J is TRBJ1-1 and V is TRBV18, with unresolved D. The clonotype comes from a woman aged 25 to 45 with Graves' hyperthyroidism that later progressed to Graves' ophthalmopathy. Sequenced: blood. CDR3 sequence (DNA): TGTGCCAGCTCCCTCATCGTGGGCGACACTGAAGCTTTCTTT. It specifies CASSLIVGDTEAFF.